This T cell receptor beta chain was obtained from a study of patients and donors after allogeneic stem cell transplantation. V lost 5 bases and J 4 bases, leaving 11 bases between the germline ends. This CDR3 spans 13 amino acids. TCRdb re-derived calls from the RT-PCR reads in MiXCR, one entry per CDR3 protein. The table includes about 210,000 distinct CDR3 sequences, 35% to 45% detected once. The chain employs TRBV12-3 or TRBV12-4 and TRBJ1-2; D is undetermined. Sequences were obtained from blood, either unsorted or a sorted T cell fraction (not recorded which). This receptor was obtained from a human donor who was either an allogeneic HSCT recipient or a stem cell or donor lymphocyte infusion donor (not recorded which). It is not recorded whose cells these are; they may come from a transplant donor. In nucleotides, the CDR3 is TGTGCCAGCAGTCTCCCTCCTAGCTATGGCTACACCTTC. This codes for CASSLPPSYGYTF.